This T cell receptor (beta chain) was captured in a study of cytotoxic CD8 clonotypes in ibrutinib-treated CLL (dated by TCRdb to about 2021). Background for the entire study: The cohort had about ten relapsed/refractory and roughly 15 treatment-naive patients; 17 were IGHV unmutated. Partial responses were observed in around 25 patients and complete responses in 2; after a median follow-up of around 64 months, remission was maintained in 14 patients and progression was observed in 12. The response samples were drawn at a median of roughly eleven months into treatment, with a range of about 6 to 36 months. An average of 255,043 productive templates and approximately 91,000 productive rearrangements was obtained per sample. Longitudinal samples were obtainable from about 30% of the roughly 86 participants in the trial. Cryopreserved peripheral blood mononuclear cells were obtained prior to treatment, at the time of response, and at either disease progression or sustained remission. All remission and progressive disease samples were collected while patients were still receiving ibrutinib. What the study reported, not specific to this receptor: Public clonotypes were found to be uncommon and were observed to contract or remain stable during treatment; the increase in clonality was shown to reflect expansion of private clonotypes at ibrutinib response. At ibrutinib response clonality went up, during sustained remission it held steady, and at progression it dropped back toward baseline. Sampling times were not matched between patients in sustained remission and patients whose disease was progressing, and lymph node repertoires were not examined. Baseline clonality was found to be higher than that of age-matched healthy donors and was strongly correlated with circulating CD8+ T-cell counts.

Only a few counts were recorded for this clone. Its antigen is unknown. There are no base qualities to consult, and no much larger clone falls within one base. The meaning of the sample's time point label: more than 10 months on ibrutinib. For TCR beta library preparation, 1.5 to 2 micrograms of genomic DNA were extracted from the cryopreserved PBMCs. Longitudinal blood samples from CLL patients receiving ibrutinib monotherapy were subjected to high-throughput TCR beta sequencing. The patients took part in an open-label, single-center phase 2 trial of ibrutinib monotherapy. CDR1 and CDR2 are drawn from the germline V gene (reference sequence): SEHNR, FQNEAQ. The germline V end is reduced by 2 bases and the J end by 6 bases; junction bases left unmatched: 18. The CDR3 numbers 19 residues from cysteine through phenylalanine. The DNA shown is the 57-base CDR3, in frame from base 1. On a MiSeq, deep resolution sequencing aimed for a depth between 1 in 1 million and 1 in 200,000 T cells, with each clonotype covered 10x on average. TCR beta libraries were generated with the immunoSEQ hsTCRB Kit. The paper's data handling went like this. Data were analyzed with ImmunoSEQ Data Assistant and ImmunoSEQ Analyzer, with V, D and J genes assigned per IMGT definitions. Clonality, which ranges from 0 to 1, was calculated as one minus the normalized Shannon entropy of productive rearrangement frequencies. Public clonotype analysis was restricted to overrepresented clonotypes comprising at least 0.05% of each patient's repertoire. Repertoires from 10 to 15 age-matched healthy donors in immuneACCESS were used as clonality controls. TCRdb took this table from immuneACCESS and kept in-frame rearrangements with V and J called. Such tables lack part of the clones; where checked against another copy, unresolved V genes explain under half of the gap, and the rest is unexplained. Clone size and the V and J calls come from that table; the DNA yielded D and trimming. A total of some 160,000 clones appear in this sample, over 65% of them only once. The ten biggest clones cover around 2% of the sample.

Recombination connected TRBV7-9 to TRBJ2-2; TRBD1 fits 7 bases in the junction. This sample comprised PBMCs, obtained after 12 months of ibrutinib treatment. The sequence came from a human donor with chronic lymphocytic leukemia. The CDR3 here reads CASSLQGRRATGEAGELFF. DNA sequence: TGTGCCAGCAGCTTACAGGGGCGGCGCGCCACAGGGGAAGCCGGGGAGCTGTTTTTT.